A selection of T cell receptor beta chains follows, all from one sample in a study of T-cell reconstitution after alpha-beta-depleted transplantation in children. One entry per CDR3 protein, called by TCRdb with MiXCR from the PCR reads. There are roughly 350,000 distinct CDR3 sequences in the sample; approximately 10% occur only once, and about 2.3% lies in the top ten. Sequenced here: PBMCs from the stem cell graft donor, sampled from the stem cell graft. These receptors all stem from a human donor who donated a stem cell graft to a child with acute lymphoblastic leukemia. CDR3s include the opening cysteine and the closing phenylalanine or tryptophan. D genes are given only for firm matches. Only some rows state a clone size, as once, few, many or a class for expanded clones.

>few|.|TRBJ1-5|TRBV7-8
TGTGCCAGCAGCGCCAAGTCTTGGAATAGCAATCAGCCCCAGCATTTT
CASSAKSWNSNQPQHF
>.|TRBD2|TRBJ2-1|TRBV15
TGTGCCACCAGCAGAGATCCACCTCCCCTAGCGGGGGACAATGAGCAGTTCTTC
CATSRDPPPLAGDNEQFF
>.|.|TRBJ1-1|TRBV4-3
TGCGCCAGCAGCCAAAATGGACAGCAGACCTCCAGGCCTTTCTTT
CASSQNGQQTSRPFF
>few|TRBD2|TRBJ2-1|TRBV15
TGTGCCACCAGCAGAGATCGGGAGGACACCCACTACAATGAGCAGTTCTTC
CATSRDREDTHYNEQFF
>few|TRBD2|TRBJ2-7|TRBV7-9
TGTGCCAGCAGCTTAGGTGCTAGCGGGACCCCGTACGAGCAGTACTTC
CASSLGASGTPYEQYF
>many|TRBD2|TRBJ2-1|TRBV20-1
TGCAGTGCTAGAGATCCAGGGACTAGACGCCCGAGCGAGCAGTTCTTC
CSARDPGTRRPSEQFF
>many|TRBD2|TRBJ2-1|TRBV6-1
TGTGCCAGCGGTCTAGCGGAGTACAATGAGCAGTTCTTC
CASGLAEYNEQFF
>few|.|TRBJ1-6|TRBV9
TGTGCCAGCAGCGCGGAAGGGGACGGCAATTCACCCCTCCACTTT
CASSAEGDGNSPLHF
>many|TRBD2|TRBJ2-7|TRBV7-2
TGTGCCAGCAGCCTCGGACTAGCGGGAGGTAGTGGCAACGAGCAGTACTTC
CASSLGLAGGSGNEQYF
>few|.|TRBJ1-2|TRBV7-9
TGTGCCAGCAGCCTTTCGGGACCGGACTATGGCTACACCTTC
CASSLSGPDYGYTF
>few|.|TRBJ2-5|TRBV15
TGTGCCACCAGCAGAGACAGAGGAGGGAGCAGGTACCAAGAGACCCAGTACTTC
CATSRDRGGSRYQETQYF
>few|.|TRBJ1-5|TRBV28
TGTGCCAGCAGTTTGTCCCCTGGGAATCAGCCCCAGCATTTT
CASSLSPGNQPQHF
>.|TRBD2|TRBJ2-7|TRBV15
TGTGCCACCAGCAGAGATACAGGGCATGGACTAGCGGGAGGACCACTGAGAGGAGGCGAGCAGTACTTC
CATSRDTGHGLAGGPLRGGEQYF
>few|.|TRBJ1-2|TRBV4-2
TGTGCCAGCAGCCAAGATAAGGACAGCCACTATGGCTACACCTTC
CASSQDKDSHYGYTF
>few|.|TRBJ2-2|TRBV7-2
TGTGCCAGCAGCGGCCGTGGGGGGTACACCGGGGAGCTGTTTTTT
CASSGRGGYTGELFF
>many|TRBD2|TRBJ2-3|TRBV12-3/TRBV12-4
TGTGCCAGCAGCTCGGGACTAGCGGGAGGAAACACAGATACGCAGTATTTT
CASSSGLAGGNTDTQYF
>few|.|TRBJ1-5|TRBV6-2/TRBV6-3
TGTGCCAGCAGTACCCCTACCGGACAGCTCTATAGCAATCAGCCCCAGCATTTT
CASSTPTGQLYSNQPQHF
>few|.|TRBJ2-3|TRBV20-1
TGCAGTGCTAGAGATTTGGGGGGCCTACCAGCGGATACGCAGTATTTT
CSARDLGGLPADTQYF
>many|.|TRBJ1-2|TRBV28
TGTGCCAGCAGTTCGACGAGTGGCTACACCTTC
CASSSTSGYTF
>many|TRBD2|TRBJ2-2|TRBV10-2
TGCGCCAGCAGAAGCGGGAGCACCGGGGAGCTGTTTTTT
CASRSGSTGELFF